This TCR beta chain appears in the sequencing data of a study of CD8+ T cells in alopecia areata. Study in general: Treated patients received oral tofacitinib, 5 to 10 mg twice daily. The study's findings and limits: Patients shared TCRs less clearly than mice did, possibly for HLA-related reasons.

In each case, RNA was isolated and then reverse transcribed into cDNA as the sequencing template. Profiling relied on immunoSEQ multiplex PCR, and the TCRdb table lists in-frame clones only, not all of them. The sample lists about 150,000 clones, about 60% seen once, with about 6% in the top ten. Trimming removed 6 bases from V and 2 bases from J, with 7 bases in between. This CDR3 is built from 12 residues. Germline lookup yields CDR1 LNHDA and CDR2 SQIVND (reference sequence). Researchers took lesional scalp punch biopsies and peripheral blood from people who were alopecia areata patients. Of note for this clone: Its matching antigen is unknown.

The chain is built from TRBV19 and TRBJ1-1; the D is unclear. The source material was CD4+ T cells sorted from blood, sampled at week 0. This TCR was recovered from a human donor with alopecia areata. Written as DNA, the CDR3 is TGTGCCAGTAGGGACGACAACACTGAAGCTTTCTTT. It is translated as CASRDDNTEAFF.